This passage covers 4 T cell receptor beta chains from one sample sequenced in a study of beta chain features in type 1 diabetes (dated by TCRdb to 2017 to 2018). Receptor amplification or capture employed the immunoSEQ multiplex PCR assay. The High Capacity cDNA Reverse Transcription Kit was used to reverse transcribe all of the isolated RNA, meaning that expressed TCRB transcripts were what got sequenced. The table was pulled from immuneACCESS by TCRdb, which kept in-frame rearrangements only. Such tables lose some clones; where checked, under half of the loss comes from unresolved V genes, and the rest has no known cause. Recorded for this sample are some 220,000 clones; under 13% of them occurred a single time. 1% to 1.5% of the sample goes to the ten largest clones. The sample comprised central memory CD4+ T cells from blood. The receptors shown here come from a man younger than 35 in good health.

The chain recombines TRBV30 with TRBJ2-3, with a weak D call TRBD2 (6 bases). V was trimmed by 3 bases and J by 2 bases, leaving 15 bases between them. From germline, CDR1 is GTSNPN and CDR2 SVGIG (reference sequence). The CDR3 runs to 15 residues. The CDR3 DNA sequence: TGTGCCTGGAGCCCAACGGGACTGCACACAGATACGCAGTATTTT. Amino acids: CAWSPTGLHTDTQYF.

Note on this clone: This same CDR3 is encoded by further DNA sequences in the sample. CDR3: CASRPGQGIYEQYF. The CDR3 nucleotides are TGCGCCAGCAGACCGGGACAGGGAATCTACGAGCAGTACTTC. The chain joins TRBV10-2 to TRBJ2-7, with 9 bases that match TRBD1. V shed 6 bases and J 3 bases; nucleotides not matched to a gene: 6. Germline V gene data show CDR1 as WSHSY and CDR2 as SAAADI. This CDR3 comprises 14 residues.

This clone has only a few counts. With a much larger clone just one base away, this may be a read error. Other DNA sequences within the sample encode an identical CDR3. The CDR3 sequence is CASSLWAGDETQYF. In DNA form, the CDR3 reads TGTGCCAGCAGCCTCTGGGCAGGGGACGAGACCCAGTACTTC. The chain uses TRBV25-1 and TRBJ2-5; perhaps TRBD1 as D (6 bases). This CDR3 region has 14 residues. Trimming took 6 bases from V and 5 from J, leaving 16 bases between them. CDR1 and CDR2 (germline): MGHDK, SYGVNS.

The chain recombines TRBV30 with TRBJ1-5; a possible D gene is TRBD1 (6 bases). Germline V gives CDR1 GTSNPN, CDR2 SVGIG (reference sequence). The V and J ends lost 2 bases and 7 bases respectively, with 18 bases between them. The CDR3 is made up of 15 amino acids. The CDR3 nucleotides are TGTGCCTGGAGTCTATACGGGGGGGGCCGACAGCCCCAGCATTTT. This codes for CAWSLYGGGRQPQHF.